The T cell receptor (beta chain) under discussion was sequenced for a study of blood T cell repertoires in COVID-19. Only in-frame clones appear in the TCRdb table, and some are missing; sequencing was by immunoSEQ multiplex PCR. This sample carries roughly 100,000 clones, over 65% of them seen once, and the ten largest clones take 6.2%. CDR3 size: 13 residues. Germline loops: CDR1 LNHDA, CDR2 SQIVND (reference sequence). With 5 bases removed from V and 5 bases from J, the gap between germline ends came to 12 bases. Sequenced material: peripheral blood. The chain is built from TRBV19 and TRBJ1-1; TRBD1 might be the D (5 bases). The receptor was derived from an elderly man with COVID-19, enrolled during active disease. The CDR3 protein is CASSPGIWTEAFF. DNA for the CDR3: TGTGCCAGTAGTCCAGGGATATGGACTGAAGCTTTCTTT.